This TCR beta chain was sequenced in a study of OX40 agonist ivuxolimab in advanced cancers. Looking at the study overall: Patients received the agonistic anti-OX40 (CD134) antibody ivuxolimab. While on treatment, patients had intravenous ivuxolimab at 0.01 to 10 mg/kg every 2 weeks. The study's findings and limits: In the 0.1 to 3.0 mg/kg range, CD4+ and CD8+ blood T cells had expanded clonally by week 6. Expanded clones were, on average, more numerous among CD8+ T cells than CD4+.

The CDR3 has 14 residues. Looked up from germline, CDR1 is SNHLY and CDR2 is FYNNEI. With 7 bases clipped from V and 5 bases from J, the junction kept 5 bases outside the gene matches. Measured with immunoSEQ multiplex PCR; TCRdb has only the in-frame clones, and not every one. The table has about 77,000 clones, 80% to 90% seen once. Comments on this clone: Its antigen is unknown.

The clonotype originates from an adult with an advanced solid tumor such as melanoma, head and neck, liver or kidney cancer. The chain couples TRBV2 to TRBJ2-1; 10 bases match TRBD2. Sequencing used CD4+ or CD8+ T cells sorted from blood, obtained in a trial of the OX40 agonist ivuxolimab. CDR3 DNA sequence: TGTGCCAGCACCGGGCTAGCGGGGGACAATGAGCAGTTCTTC. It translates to CASTGLAGDNEQFF.